This T cell receptor (beta chain) came from a study of tumor-infiltrating lymphocytes in primary liver carcinoma (dated by TCRdb to 2016 to 2017). Concerning the study at large: Hepatocellular carcinoma (four) or combined HCC and intrahepatic cholangiocarcinoma (one) was present in the five patients, who were three men and two women aged 30 to 69 years. Tumors of the five patients were stage T1-T3 N0M0 with maximum diameters of roughly 4.2 to 10 cm. Samples yielded roughly 3.5 to 8 million productive TCRbeta reads; read depth did not differ significantly between tissue types. For each liver tumor, the study sampled five regions along with adjacent normal tissue and blood, and applied TCRbeta repertoire sequencing, expression microarrays and whole-exome sequencing. A total of 35 specimens from 5 patients went through TCRbeta repertoire sequencing, namely 25 tumor regions, 5 adjacent noncancerous liver tissues and 5 peripheral blood samples. To link TCRbeta repertoire diversity to the local molecular phenotype, the 20 to 25 tumor region samples were profiled with Agilent mRNA microarrays. Technical replicate repertoires showed high reproducibility, with mean shared-clone rates about 0.86 and correlation coefficients above 0.98. The full study reports these points: Only roughly 8-25% of top clones appeared in all five regions of a tumor, which suggests that tumor-infiltrating T cells are spatially heterogeneous. Only the TCR beta chain was sequenced, so true repertoire diversity is likely underestimated because unpaired alpha chains were not captured. Repertoire overlap was higher between tumor regions (mean about 36%) than tumor-adjacent (approximately 17%) or tumor-blood (approximately 14%) pairs, consistent with antigen-driven expansion. The study included only four or five patients, and the authors note findings should be validated in a larger study. Bulk unsorted samples precluded comparing CD4+ and CD8+ T cell repertoires. The top 250 clones accounted for a significantly greater share of the repertoire in tumors than in blood (p = 0.039).

Using a constant-region primer and ProtoScript II reverse transcriptase, TCRbeta-specific cDNA was reverse-transcribed from approximately 0.55 ug total RNA. Three nested multiplex PCR rounds, following a slightly modified ARM-PCR procedure, were used to build the TCRbeta libraries. Each of the first two PCR rounds ran for about 9 cycles and used multiplex TRBV1-TRBV30 forward primers together with a Cbeta reverse primer. Sample barcodes and Illumina adapters were attached in a final 25-cycle PCR using Deep VentR polymerase. Before sequencing, amplicons of 200-500 bp were gel-purified using a QIAquick gel extraction kit. TCRbeta amplicons were sequenced on an Illumina HiSeq 2500 with 250-bp paired-end reads. On the study's bioinformatics: Reads were quality-trimmed with Trimmomatic v0.33, and paired reads were merged with FLASH v1.2.11 to recover full CDR3 sequences. V, D and J germline segments were assigned to the rearranged TCRbeta sequences by MiGEC v1.2.1b. Clonotype statistics and Shannon-Wiener diversity indices were calculated with VDJtools v1.0.0. To cut down on sampling bias, every analysis after diversity analysis relied on just the 250 most abundant clonotypes from each sample. TCRdb reanalyzed the raw reads on its own, using fastp at Q25 for trimming and MiXCR for clone calling, and kept in-frame beta chains. Every distinct CDR3 protein forms one entry, paired with its most common genes and DNA. TCRdb, not the authors, supplied the V and J calls. The sample data list more than 95,000 distinct CDR3 sequences, and about four fifths of these were observed just once. Approximately 21% of the sample goes to the ten largest clones.

Via the germline V gene, CDR1 is SNHLY and CDR2 FYNNEI. V loses 5 bases of germline sequence and J loses 2 bases, and the interval between the two ends is 10 bases. Including the terminal cysteine and phenylalanine, the CDR3 comprises 13 residues. Of all the DNA, just the CDR3 is kept, 39 bases in frame from base 1. This clonotype was seen at least ten times. The specificity of this receptor is unknown. No quality values exist for individual bases; no much larger clone is one base distant. Without any cell sorting, total RNA and DNA were co-extracted from roughly 18-30 mg of bulk tissue using the AllPrep DNA/RNA mini kit. Between November 2015 and March 2016, a few patients in China with histopathologically diagnosed primary liver carcinoma had surgical resection. At the time of sampling, the patients had chronic HBV infection and had not received any treatment. Each tumor was sampled at five spatially separated regions: the superior, inferior, left-lateral and right-lateral poles and the tumor centre. Histological examination found more than 80% viable tumor cells in every tumor sample. Fresh tumor and adjacent tissue pieces were bisected; one half was stored in RNAlater at -80°C, the other sent for histology.

The TCR was taken from a man aged 35-49 years with primary liver carcinoma and hepatitis B virus infection. This sequence uses TRBV2 and TRBJ2-7; the D segment could be TRBD1, given 6 matching bases. The sample consisted of liver tumor tissue from sampling region 3. The cell subset or site label, read with the paper, signifies: tumor region T3, left-lateral pole. In nucleotides, the sequence is TGTGCCAGCAGTTGGGACACGACCTACGAGCAGTACTTC. Translated, this gives CASSWDTTYEQYF.